This record looks at one T cell receptor beta chain sequence and its context. Sequenced by immunoSEQ multiplex PCR; TCRdb stores in-frame clones only, minus some. The sample consists of about 21,000 clones, 75% to 95% of them appearing once. The data originate from a study of T cell changes during pregnancy in multiple sclerosis. Germline V gene lookup returns CDR1 SGHRS and CDR2 YFSETQ. The CDR3 has 14 amino acids. V lost 2 bases, J lost 4 bases, and 11 bases lay in between. Sequences were derived from CD4+ T cells from peripheral blood mononuclear cells, sampled in the third trimester of pregnancy. The source of this sequence is a female donor with multiple sclerosis, enrolled in a pregnancy study. The chain carries TRBV5-1 and TRBJ2-3; tentatively, D is TRBD2 (6 bases). CDR3 DNA: TGCGCCAGCAGCTTTACGGGGGTAGCAGATACGCAGTATTTT. Encoded protein: CASSFTGVADTQYF.